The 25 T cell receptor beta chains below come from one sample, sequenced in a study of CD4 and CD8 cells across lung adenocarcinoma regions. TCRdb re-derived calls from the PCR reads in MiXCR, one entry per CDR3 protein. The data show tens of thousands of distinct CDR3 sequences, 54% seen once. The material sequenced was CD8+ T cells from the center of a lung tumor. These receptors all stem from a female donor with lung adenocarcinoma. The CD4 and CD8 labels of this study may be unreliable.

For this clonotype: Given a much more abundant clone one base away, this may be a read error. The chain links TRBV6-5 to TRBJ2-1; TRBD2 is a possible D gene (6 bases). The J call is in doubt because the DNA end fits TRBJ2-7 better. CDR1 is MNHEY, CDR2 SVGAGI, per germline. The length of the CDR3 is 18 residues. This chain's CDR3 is CASSYSPVSGSSYNEQYF. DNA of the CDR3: TGTGCCAGCAGTTACTCTCCCGTTAGCGGCAGCTCCTACAATGAGCAGTACTTC.

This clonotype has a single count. CDR3 in DNA: TGTGCCAGCAGTGAGGACAGGGGACTCTCGGCTGGCTACACCTTC. Encoded protein: CASSEDRGLSAGYTF. The rearrangement joins TRBV6-1 to TRBJ1-2; TRBD1 matches 9 bases. Germline V CDR1 and CDR2: MNHNS, SASEGT. The ends lost 3 bases at V and 7 bases at J; junction bases unmatched: 9. The CDR3 is made up of 15 amino acids.

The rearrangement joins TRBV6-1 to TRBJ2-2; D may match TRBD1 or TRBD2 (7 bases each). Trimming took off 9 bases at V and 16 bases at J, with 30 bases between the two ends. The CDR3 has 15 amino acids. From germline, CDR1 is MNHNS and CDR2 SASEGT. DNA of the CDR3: TGTGCCAGGGGCCAGCAGGGGGGGGGCACCGATACGCAGTTTTTT. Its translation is CARGQQGGGTDTQFF.

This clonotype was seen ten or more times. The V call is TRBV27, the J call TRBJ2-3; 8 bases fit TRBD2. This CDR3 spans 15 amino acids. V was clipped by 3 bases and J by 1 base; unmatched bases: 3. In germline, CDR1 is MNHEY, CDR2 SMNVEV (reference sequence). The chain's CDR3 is CASSFSREGTDTQYF. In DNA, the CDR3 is TGTGCCAGCAGTTTTTCGCGGGAGGGCACAGATACGCAGTATTTT.

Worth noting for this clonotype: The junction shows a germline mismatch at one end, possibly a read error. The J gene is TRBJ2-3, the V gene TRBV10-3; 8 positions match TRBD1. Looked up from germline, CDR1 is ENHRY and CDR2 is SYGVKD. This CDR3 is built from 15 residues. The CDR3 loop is CAINGQGVGTDKQYF. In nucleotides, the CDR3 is TGTGCCATCAACGGACAGGGTGTAGGCACCGATAAGCAGTATTTT.

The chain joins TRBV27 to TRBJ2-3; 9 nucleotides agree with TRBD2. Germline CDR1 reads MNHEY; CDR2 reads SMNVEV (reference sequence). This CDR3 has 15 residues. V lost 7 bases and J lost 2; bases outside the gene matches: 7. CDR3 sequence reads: CASTLLAGTTDTQYF. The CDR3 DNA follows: TGTGCCAGCACATTGCTAGCGGGGACCACAGATACGCAGTATTTT.

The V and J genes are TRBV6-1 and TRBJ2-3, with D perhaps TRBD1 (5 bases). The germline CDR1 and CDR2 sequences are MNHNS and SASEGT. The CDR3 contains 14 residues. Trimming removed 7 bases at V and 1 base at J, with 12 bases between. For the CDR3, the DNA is TGTGCCAGCATCCCTGAACAGGGCACAGATACGCAGTATTTT. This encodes CASIPEQGTDTQYF.

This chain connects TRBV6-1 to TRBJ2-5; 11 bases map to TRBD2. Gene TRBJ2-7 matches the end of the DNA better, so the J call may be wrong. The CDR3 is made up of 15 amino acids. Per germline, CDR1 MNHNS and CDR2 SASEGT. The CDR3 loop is CASSEATSGAYEQYF. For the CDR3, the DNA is TGTGCCAGCAGTGAAGCGACTAGCGGGGCCTACGAGCAGTACTTC.

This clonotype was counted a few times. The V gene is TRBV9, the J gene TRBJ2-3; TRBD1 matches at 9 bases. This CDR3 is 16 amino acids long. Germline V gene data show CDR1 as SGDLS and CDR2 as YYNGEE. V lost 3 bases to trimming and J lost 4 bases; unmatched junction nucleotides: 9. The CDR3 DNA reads TGTGCCAGCAGCGCGCTACAGGGGGCGGGGGCAGATACGCAGTATTTT. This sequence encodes CASSALQGAGADTQYF. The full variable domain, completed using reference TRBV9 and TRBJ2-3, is DSGVTQTPKHLITATGQRVTLRCSPRSGDLSVYWYQQSLDQGLQFLIQYYNGEERAKGNILERFSAQQFPDLHSELNLSSLELGDSALYFCASSALQGAGADTQYFGPGTRLTVL.

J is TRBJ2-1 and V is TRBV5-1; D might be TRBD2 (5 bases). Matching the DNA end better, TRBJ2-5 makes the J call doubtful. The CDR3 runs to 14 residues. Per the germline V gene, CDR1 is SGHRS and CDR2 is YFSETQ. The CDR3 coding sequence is TGCGCCAGCAGCCCTCGGACGGAGGAGAAGACCCAGTACTTC. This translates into CASSPRTEEKTQYF.

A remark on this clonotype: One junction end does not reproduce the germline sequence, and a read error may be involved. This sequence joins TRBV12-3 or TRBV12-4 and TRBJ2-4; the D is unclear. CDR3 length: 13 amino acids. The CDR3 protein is CASSPLSQHMQYF. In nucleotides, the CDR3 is TGTGCCAGCAGTCCCCTCTCTCAACACATGCAGTACTTC.

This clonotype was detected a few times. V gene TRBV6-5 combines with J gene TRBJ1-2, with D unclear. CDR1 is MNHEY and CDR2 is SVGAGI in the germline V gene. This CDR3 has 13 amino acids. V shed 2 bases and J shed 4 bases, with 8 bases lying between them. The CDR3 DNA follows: TGTGCCAGCAGTTACGACGCATCCTATGGCTACACCTTC. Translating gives CASSYDASYGYTF.

The CDR3 nucleotides read TGTGCCAGGGGTGAAGGGGCGGGAGACCCAGATACGCAGTATTTT. This encodes CARGEGAGDPDTQYF. This chain connects TRBV6-1 to TRBJ2-3, with 7 bases lining up with TRBD2. The CDR3 loop spans 15 amino acids. Germline CDR1 reads MNHNS; CDR2 reads SASEGT. J was trimmed by 4 bases and V by 9 bases; bases with no gene match: 13.

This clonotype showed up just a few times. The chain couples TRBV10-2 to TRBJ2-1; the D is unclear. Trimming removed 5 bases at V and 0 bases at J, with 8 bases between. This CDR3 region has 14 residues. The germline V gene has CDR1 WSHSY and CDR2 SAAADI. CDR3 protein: CASSTWGSYNEQFF. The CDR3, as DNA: TGCGCCAGCAGTACGTGGGGCTCCTACAATGAGCAGTTCTTC.

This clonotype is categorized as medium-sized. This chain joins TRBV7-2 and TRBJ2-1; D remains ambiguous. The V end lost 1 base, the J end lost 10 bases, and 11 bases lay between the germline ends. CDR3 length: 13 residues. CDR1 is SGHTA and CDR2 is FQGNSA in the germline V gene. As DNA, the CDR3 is TGTGCCAGCAGCTTAGGGGCACGGGCAGAGCAGTTCTTC. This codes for CASSLGARAEQFF.

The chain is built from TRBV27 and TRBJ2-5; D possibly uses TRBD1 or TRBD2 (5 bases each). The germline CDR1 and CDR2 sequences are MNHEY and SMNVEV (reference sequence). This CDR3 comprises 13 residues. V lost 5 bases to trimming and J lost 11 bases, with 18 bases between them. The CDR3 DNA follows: TGTGCCAGCAGTCTACGGGACCATGACGTTCAGTACTTC. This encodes CASSLRDHDVQYF.

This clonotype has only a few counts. Here the CDR3 reads CASRGLRAKNTQYF. CDR3 sequence (DNA): TGTGCCAGCAGGGGGCTACGAGCGAAAAATACGCAGTACTTC. The V gene is TRBV6-1, the J gene TRBJ2-4, with a tentative D call TRBD1 (5 bases). CDR1 MNHNS and CDR2 SASEGT come from the germline V gene. Trimming removed 6 bases at V and 13 bases at J, with 22 bases between. This CDR3 has 14 amino acids.

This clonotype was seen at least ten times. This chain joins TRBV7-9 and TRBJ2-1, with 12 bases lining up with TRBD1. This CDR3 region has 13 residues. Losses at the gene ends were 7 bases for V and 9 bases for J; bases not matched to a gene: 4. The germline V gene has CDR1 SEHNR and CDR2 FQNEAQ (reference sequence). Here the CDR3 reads CASTGTGGVEQFF. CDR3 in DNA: TGTGCCAGCACCGGGACAGGGGGCGTTGAGCAGTTCTTC. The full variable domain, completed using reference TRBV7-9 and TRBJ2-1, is DTGVSQNPRHKITKRGQNVTFRCDPISEHNRLYWYRQTLGQGPEFLTYFQNEAQLEKSRLLSDRFSAERPKGSFSTLEIQRTEQGDSAMYLCASTGTGGVEQFFGPGTRLTVL.

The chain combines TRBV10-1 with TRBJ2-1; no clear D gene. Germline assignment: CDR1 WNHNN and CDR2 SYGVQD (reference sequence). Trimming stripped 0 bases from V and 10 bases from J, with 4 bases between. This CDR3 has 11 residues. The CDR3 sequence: CASSESREQFF. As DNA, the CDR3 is TGCGCCAGCAGTGAGTCAAGGGAGCAGTTCTTC.

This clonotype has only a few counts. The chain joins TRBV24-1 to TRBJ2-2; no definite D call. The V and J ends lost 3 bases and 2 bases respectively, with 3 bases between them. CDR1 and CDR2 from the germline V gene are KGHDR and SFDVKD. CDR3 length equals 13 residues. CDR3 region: CATSDQNTGELFF. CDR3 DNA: TGTGCCACCAGTGATCAAAACACCGGGGAGCTGTTTTTT.

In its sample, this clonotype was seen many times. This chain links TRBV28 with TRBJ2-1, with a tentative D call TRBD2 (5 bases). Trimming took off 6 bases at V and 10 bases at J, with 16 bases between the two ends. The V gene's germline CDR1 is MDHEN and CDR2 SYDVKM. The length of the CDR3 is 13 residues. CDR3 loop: CASRLYRSGEQFF. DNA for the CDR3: TGTGCCAGCAGGTTGTACAGATCGGGGGAGCAGTTCTTC. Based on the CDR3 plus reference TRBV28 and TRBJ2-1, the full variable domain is DVKVTQSSRYLVKRTGEKVFLECVQDMDHENMFWYRQDPGLGLRLIYFSYDVKMKEKGDIPEGYSVSREKKERFSLILESASTNQTSMYLCASRLYRSGEQFFGPGTRLTVL.

CDR3: CASSRQGKETQYF. As DNA, the CDR3 is TGCGCCAGCAGCCGGCAGGGGAAAGAGACCCAGTACTTC. The rearrangement uses TRBV4-1 and TRBJ2-5; tentatively, D is TRBD1 (6 bases). The CDR3 totals 13 residues. CDR1 is MGHRA, CDR2 YSYEKL, per germline. Trimming cost V 4 bases and J 3 bases, with 9 bases left between them.

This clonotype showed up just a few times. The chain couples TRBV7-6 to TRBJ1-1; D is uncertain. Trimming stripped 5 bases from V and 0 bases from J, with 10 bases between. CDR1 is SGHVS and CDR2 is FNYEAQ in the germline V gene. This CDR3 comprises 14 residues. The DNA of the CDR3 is TGTGCCAGCAGCACCCCCCAAATGAACACTGAAGCTTTCTTT. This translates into CASSTPQMNTEAFF.

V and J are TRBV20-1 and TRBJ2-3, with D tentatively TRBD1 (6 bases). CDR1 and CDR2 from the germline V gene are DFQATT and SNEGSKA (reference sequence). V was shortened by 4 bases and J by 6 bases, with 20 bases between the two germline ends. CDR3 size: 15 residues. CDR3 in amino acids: CSAIPLTGAGDTQYF. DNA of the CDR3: TGCAGTGCTATTCCCTTGACAGGCGCAGGTGATACGCAGTATTTT.

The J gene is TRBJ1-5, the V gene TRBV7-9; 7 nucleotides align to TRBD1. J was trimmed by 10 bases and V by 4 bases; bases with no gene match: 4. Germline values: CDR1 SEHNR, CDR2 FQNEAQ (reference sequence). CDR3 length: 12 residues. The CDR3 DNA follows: TGTGCCAGCAGCTATGACAGGGCACCCCAGCATTTT. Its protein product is CASSYDRAPQHF.